This TCR beta chain was captured in a study of CD8+CD57+ T cells in acquired aplastic anemia. Study as a whole: The average for DNA from sorted CD4+ and CD8+ cells was roughly 3 ug.

Profiling that covered TCR beta VDJ and CDR3 relied on genomic DNA as its template. TCRdb reprocessed the reads with MiXCR, giving one entry per CDR3 protein. The sample lists roughly 250,000 distinct CDR3 sequences, around 82% occurring once. Whoever was chosen for sequencing had shown CD8+CD57+ cell expansion by flow cytometry. Each patient carried a diagnosis of severe acquired aplastic anemia. CDR1 SGDLS and CDR2 YYNGEE come from the germline V gene. The CDR3 is 14 amino acids. Points from the study as a whole: Both patients and controls carried the same twenty-nine CD8+ CDR3 sequences.

This clonotype appeared a single time. What it binds is not known. One end of the junction is discordant with germline, which a read error may explain. This sequence joins TRBV9 and TRBJ1-2, with D uncertain. What was sequenced was sorted CD4+, CD8+, or CD8+CD57+ T cells (not recorded which) from PBMCs. The receptor was derived from a human donor with aplastic anemia. CDR3 region: CASSVAGTNLGFTF. DNA for the CDR3: TGTGCCAGCAGCGTAGCAGGCACTAATCTTGGCTTCACCTTC. Combining the CDR3 with reference TRBV9 and TRBJ1-2 gives the whole variable domain DSGVTQTPKHLITATGQRVTLRCSPRSGDLSVYWYQQSLDQGLQFLIQYYNGEERAKGNILERFSAQQFPDLHSELNLSSLELGDSALYFCASSVAGTNLGFTFGSGTRLTVV.